This record covers a single T cell receptor (beta chain). Original data processing: Using reference gene primer amplification, nucleated cell counts were estimated. The repertoire was sequenced with immunoSEQ multiplex PCR; TCRdb's copy has only in-frame clones and lacks some. V and J calls and clone size are as listed in that table; D and trimming were resolved from the DNA. The sample has 95,000 to 110,000 clones, roughly 91% seen once; the top ten hold approximately 5.1%. The data are from a study of blood T cell repertoires in COVID-19. As for the study in general: Acute-phase and convalescent COVID-19 samples originated in the United States, Italy and Spain. The cDNA or gDNA used as material had been derived from T cells, B-cell-depleted T cells, or PBMCs.

The length of the CDR3 is 14 residues. Losses at the gene ends were 3 bases for V and 3 bases for J; bases not matched to a gene: 2. Germline V gene data show CDR1 as SGDLS and CDR2 as YYNGEE. This chain joins TRBV9 and TRBJ2-7; 11 nucleotides align to TRBD1. Sequencing was carried out using peripheral blood. The receptor was derived from a human donor in a cohort sampled during active COVID-19. CDR3 nucleotide sequence: TGTGCCAGCAGCGGGGGACAGGGGGGCTACGAGCAGTACTTC. This sequence encodes CASSGGQGGYEQYF. Supplemented by reference TRBV9 and TRBJ2-7, the full variable domain reads DSGVTQTPKHLITATGQRVTLRCSPRSGDLSVYWYQQSLDQGLQFLIQYYNGEERAKGNILERFSAQQFPDLHSELNLSSLELGDSALYFCASSGGQGGYEQYFGPGTRLTVT.